What follows are 10 T cell receptor beta chains derived from one specimen sequenced in a study of T cell responses to AZD1222 COVID-19 vaccine. Only in-frame clones appear in the TCRdb table, and some are missing; sequencing was by immunoSEQ multiplex PCR. Of about 150,000 clones detected, just under 95% appear once; the ten largest clones hold approximately 6.8%. The specimen was peripheral blood, collected 28 days after the second AZD1222 dose. These receptors originate from an adult who received the AZD1222 COVID-19 vaccine.

The J gene is TRBJ1-3, the V gene TRBV3-1 (or the pseudogene TRBV3-2), with 7 bases identical to TRBD1. This CDR3 comprises 15 residues. Germline CDR1 LGHDT, CDR2 YNNKEL (reference sequence). V trimming: 1 base; J trimming: 3 bases; junction bases outside the gene matches: 3. CDR3 sequence (DNA): TGTGCCAGCAGCCAAGGAGGGGGCTATGGAAACACCATATATTTT. Translated: CASSQGGGYGNTIYF.

The chain uses TRBV7-2 and TRBJ2-3; no firm D call. The germline V and J ends were trimmed by 1 base and 4 bases, with 6 bases remaining between them. Germline loops: CDR1 SGHTA, CDR2 FQGNSA. This CDR3 contains 13 residues. CDR3 in amino acids: CASSLEFADTQYF. The CDR3, as DNA: TGTGCCAGCAGCTTAGAGTTCGCAGATACGCAGTATTTT.

The chain carries TRBV13 and TRBJ2-5; 9 positions agree with TRBD2. CDR3 length equals 18 residues. Looked up from germline, CDR1 is PRHDT and CDR2 is FYEKMQ (reference sequence). V shed 1 base, J shed 1 base, and the junction held 10 bases outside the gene matches. CDR3 residues: CASSLEGYLAGSQETQYF. CDR3 sequence (DNA): TGTGCCAGCAGCTTAGAAGGTTATCTAGCGGGGAGCCAAGAGACCCAGTACTTC.

This chain connects TRBV2 to TRBJ1-2; D remains ambiguous. Germline V gives CDR1 SNHLY, CDR2 FYNNEI. CDR3 length equals 16 residues. Trimming stripped 4 bases from V and 0 bases from J, with 15 bases between. CDR3 bases: TGTGCCAGCAGTGGGGATAGGGTTCGAGCTAACTATGGCTACACCTTC. This encodes CASSGDRVRANYGYTF.

This clone was seen once. The chain links TRBV3-1 (or the pseudogene TRBV3-2) to TRBJ1-6; 7 bases map to TRBD1. This CDR3 comprises 18 residues. Germline V gene lookup returns CDR1 LGHDT and CDR2 YNNKEL (reference sequence). V dropped 4 bases and J dropped 7; count of bases not matched to a gene: 16. CDR3 protein: CASSRRAPTGTENSPLHF. The DNA of the CDR3 is TGTGCCAGCAGCCGCAGAGCCCCGACAGGGACCGAGAATTCACCCCTCCACTTT.

The J gene is TRBJ1-1, the V gene TRBV7-2, with D perhaps matching TRBD1 (5 bases). CDR1 SGHTA and CDR2 FQGNSA come from the germline V gene. V gave up 5 bases and J gave up 7 bases, with 23 bases separating them. The CDR3 has 16 residues. CDR3 sequence: CASSLRGAGVTYEAFF. The CDR3 bases are TGTGCCAGCAGCCTTAGGGGTGCCGGAGTAACTTATGAAGCTTTCTTT.

This clone turned up a few times. The chain recombines TRBV7-3 with TRBJ2-5, with unresolved D. There are 13 residues in the CDR3. Trimming pared 1 base from V and 4 bases from J, leaving 7 bases between. Germline lookup yields CDR1 SGHTA and CDR2 FQGTGA. CDR3 amino acids: CASSLRRGETQYF. The DNA for the CDR3 is TGTGCCAGCAGCTTAAGACGAGGAGAGACCCAGTACTTC.

This chain uses TRBV11-2 with TRBJ1-2; 10 bases match TRBD1. J was trimmed by 5 bases and V by 3 bases; bases with no gene match: 3. Germline values: CDR1 SGHAT, CDR2 FQNNGV. The CDR3 consists of 14 residues. CDR3 in DNA: TGTGCCAGCAGCTTGGGGACAGGGGAATATGGCTACACCTTC. Amino acid sequence: CASSLGTGEYGYTF.

The rearrangement links TRBV7-9 to TRBJ1-5, with 8 positions matching TRBD1. Unmatched junction bases numbered 22, after V lost 5 bases and J lost 7 bases. Germline V gene data show CDR1 as SEHNR and CDR2 as FQNEAQ (reference sequence). The CDR3 extends over 19 amino acids. CDR3 sequence: CASSTSPSTTGVIKQPQHF. In DNA form, the CDR3 reads TGTGCCAGCAGCACCAGCCCCAGTACGACAGGGGTTATCAAACAGCCCCAGCATTTT.

CDR3 region: CASSAPFTPSTDTQYF. Written as DNA, the CDR3 is TGTGCCAGCAGCGCCCCTTTTACGCCCTCCACAGATACGCAGTATTTT. The chain recombines TRBV9 with TRBJ2-3; D call uncertain. The CDR3 covers 16 residues. Trimming removed 3 bases at V and 2 bases at J, with 16 bases between. CDR1 is SGDLS and CDR2 is YYNGEE in the germline V gene.